The rows below give T cell receptor beta chains drawn from one sample of a study of blood T cells in healthy people across ages. One entry per CDR3 protein, called by TCRdb with MiXCR from the 5' RACE reads. The data hold approximately 780,000 distinct CDR3 sequences, with roughly 25% observed a single time. In addition, the sample was reused for a study of T cells of mothers and their children.

Sequencing was done on a sample of blood. All receptors derive from a boy younger than 18 in good health. Both conserved end residues are part of each CDR3. Fields, in order: J gene, V gene, clone size, D gene, CDR3 protein, CDR3 DNA. A D gene is named only where the DNA matches it firmly. Expanded clones are given a class, and other clones once, few, many or no size at all.

j_call: TRBJ2-2
v_call: TRBV28
clone_size: few
d_call: NA
cdr3_aa: CASSSPGLRTGELFF
cdr3_nt: TGTGCCAGCAGTTCCCCGGGACTCAGAACCGGGGAGCTGTTTTTT

j_call: TRBJ1-1
v_call: TRBV29-1
clone_size: NA
d_call: NA
cdr3_aa: CSLRAGAEAFF
cdr3_nt: TGCAGCTTACGAGCTGGTGCTGAAGCTTTCTTT

j_call: TRBJ1-4
v_call: TRBV12-3/TRBV12-4
clone_size: NA
d_call: TRBD1
cdr3_aa: CASSDRQGEKLFF
cdr3_nt: TGTGCCAGCAGTGACAGACAGGGTGAAAAACTGTTTTTT

j_call: TRBJ2-7
v_call: TRBV9
clone_size: many
d_call: NA
cdr3_aa: CASSVDPNSYEQYF
cdr3_nt: TGTGCCAGCAGCGTAGATCCTAACTCCTACGAGCAGTACTTC

j_call: TRBJ2-1
v_call: TRBV27
clone_size: few
d_call: TRBD2
cdr3_aa: CASSHPKGRVRYNEQFF
cdr3_nt: TGTGCCAGCAGTCACCCCAAGGGGAGGGTAAGGTACAATGAGCAGTTCTTC

j_call: TRBJ2-7
v_call: TRBV27
clone_size: NA
d_call: NA
cdr3_aa: CASSLSFRGARGSYEQYF
cdr3_nt: TGTGCCAGCAGTTTGAGTTTCCGGGGGGCCAGGGGATCCTACGAGCAGTACTTC

j_call: TRBJ2-5
v_call: TRBV7-2
clone_size: NA
d_call: TRBD2
cdr3_aa: CASSLSGGGAKETQYF
cdr3_nt: TGTGCCAGCAGCTTATCGGGCGGGGGGGCCAAAGAGACCCAGTACTTC

j_call: TRBJ2-3
v_call: TRBV29-1
clone_size: NA
d_call: NA
cdr3_aa: CSVELGTSTDTQYF
cdr3_nt: TGCAGCGTTGAGTTGGGGACTAGCACAGATACGCAGTATTTT

j_call: TRBJ1-2
v_call: TRBV29-1
clone_size: few
d_call: NA
cdr3_aa: CSASRQVQYSNHGYTF
cdr3_nt: TGCAGCGCGAGTCGACAGGTGCAGTACTCTAACCATGGCTACACCTTC

j_call: TRBJ2-3
v_call: TRBV29-1
clone_size: few
d_call: TRBD2
cdr3_aa: CSVEDGGRGTDTQYF
cdr3_nt: TGCAGCGTTGAAGATGGAGGGAGGGGAACAGATACGCAGTATTTT

j_call: TRBJ2-7
v_call: TRBV7-2
clone_size: many
d_call: NA
cdr3_aa: CASSLGPREQYF
cdr3_nt: TGTGCCAGCAGCTTAGGGCCGCGCGAGCAGTACTTC

j_call: TRBJ2-1
v_call: TRBV28
clone_size: few
d_call: TRBD2
cdr3_aa: CASSLGLAGGRKDNEQFF
cdr3_nt: TGTGCCAGCAGTTTGGGGTTAGCGGGGGGGCGAAAGGACAATGAGCAGTTCTTC

j_call: TRBJ2-2
v_call: TRBV4-2
clone_size: NA
d_call: NA
cdr3_aa: CASSPLRGGPNTGELFF
cdr3_nt: TGTGCCAGCAGCCCCCTGCGTGGGGGACCGAACACCGGGGAGCTGTTTTTT

j_call: TRBJ1-5
v_call: TRBV5-5
clone_size: NA
d_call: NA
cdr3_aa: CASSLQATRDQPQHF
cdr3_nt: TGTGCCAGCAGCTTGCAGGCTACGAGGGATCAGCCCCAGCATTTT

j_call: TRBJ2-3
v_call: TRBV7-9
clone_size: few
d_call: TRBD2
cdr3_aa: CASSLFPRTSPPDTQYF
cdr3_nt: TGTGCCAGCAGCTTATTCCCTAGGACTAGCCCTCCCGATACGCAGTATTTT

j_call: TRBJ1-4
v_call: TRBV29-1
clone_size: few
d_call: NA
cdr3_aa: CSVGSAGGSEKLFF
cdr3_nt: TGCAGCGTTGGAAGTGCGGGGGGCAGTGAAAAACTGTTTTTT

j_call: TRBJ2-1
v_call: TRBV7-9
clone_size: few
d_call: TRBD2
cdr3_aa: CASRGGGDEQFF
cdr3_nt: TGTGCCAGCAGGGGGGGAGGGGATGAGCAGTTCTTC

j_call: TRBJ1-2
v_call: TRBV14
clone_size: few
d_call: TRBD1
cdr3_aa: CASSPPGTGGIYGYTF
cdr3_nt: TGTGCCAGCAGCCCCCCCGGGACAGGGGGGATCTATGGCTACACCTTC

j_call: TRBJ2-2
v_call: TRBV6-5
clone_size: NA
d_call: NA
cdr3_aa: CASSYSRGATGELFF
cdr3_nt: TGTGCCAGCAGTTACTCGCGGGGCGCAACCGGGGAGCTGTTTTTT

j_call: TRBJ2-7
v_call: TRBV4-2
clone_size: NA
d_call: TRBD1
cdr3_aa: CASSQGRWRQGSEQYF
cdr3_nt: TGTGCCAGCAGCCAAGGTCGCTGGAGACAGGGATCCGAGCAGTACTTC

j_call: TRBJ2-1
v_call: TRBV7-3
clone_size: NA
d_call: NA
cdr3_aa: CASSLVGPSYDEQFF
cdr3_nt: TGTGCCAGCAGCTTAGTCGGGCCCAGCTATGATGAGCAGTTCTTC

j_call: TRBJ2-5
v_call: TRBV20-1
clone_size: NA
d_call: NA
cdr3_aa: CSARFRTVKETQYF
cdr3_nt: TGCAGTGCTAGGTTCCGGACAGTGAAAGAGACCCAGTACTTC

j_call: TRBJ1-6
v_call: TRBV4-1
clone_size: few
d_call: NA
cdr3_aa: CASSQVPGRRDSPLHF
cdr3_nt: TGCGCCAGCAGCCAAGTCCCGGGACGGAGGGATTCACCCCTCCACTTT

j_call: TRBJ2-5
v_call: TRBV29-1
clone_size: few
d_call: NA
cdr3_aa: CSVGLYQETQYF
cdr3_nt: TGCAGCGTTGGTCTGTACCAAGAGACCCAGTACTTC

j_call: TRBJ2-1
v_call: TRBV20-1
clone_size: NA
d_call: TRBD2
cdr3_aa: CSASNPQRGRNEQFF
cdr3_nt: TGCAGTGCTAGTAACCCGCAGCGGGGGAGGAATGAGCAGTTCTTC

j_call: TRBJ2-5
v_call: TRBV28
clone_size: few
d_call: TRBD2
cdr3_aa: CASGTSGPQETQYF
cdr3_nt: TGTGCCAGCGGGACTAGCGGACCTCAAGAGACCCAGTACTTC

j_call: TRBJ1-1
v_call: TRBV4-1
clone_size: NA
d_call: NA
cdr3_aa: CASSRKDTEAFF
cdr3_nt: TGCGCCAGCAGCCGAAAGGACACTGAAGCTTTCTTT

j_call: TRBJ2-3
v_call: TRBV29-1
clone_size: NA
d_call: TRBD2
cdr3_aa: CSAQLAGVTDTQYF
cdr3_nt: TGCAGCGCACAACTAGCGGGGGTCACAGATACGCAGTATTTT

j_call: TRBJ1-2
v_call: TRBV5-5
clone_size: NA
d_call: NA
cdr3_aa: CASSTGYTSNYGYTF
cdr3_nt: TGTGCCAGCAGCACTGGTTACACATCTAACTATGGCTACACCTTC

j_call: TRBJ1-6
v_call: TRBV12-3/TRBV12-4
clone_size: few
d_call: NA
cdr3_aa: CASIQGSYNSPLHF
cdr3_nt: TGTGCCAGCATCCAGGGCTCCTATAATTCACCCCTCCACTTT

j_call: TRBJ2-5
v_call: TRBV4-1
clone_size: few
d_call: NA
cdr3_aa: CASTPRGGQGQETQYF
cdr3_nt: TGCGCCAGCACCCCAAGGGGTGGTCAGGGGCAAGAGACCCAGTACTTC

j_call: TRBJ1-1
v_call: TRBV5-1
clone_size: few
d_call: NA
cdr3_aa: CASSLLGDTEAFF
cdr3_nt: TGCGCCAGCAGCTTGTTAGGGGACACTGAAGCTTTCTTT

j_call: TRBJ1-6
v_call: TRBV18
clone_size: NA
d_call: TRBD1
cdr3_aa: CASSARDRGSPLHF
cdr3_nt: TGTGCCAGCTCGGCCCGGGACAGGGGTTCACCCCTCCACTTT

j_call: TRBJ2-3
v_call: TRBV7-6
clone_size: few
d_call: TRBD2
cdr3_aa: CASSLAGTSSSSRTDTQSF
cdr3_nt: TGTGCCAGCAGCTTAGCGGGGACTAGCAGTTCTTCCCGCACAGATACGCAGTCCTTT

j_call: TRBJ2-3
v_call: TRBV11-2
clone_size: NA
d_call: NA
cdr3_aa: CASSRVARQYF
cdr3_nt: TGTGCCAGCAGTAGGGTGGCCCGCCAGTATTTT

j_call: TRBJ2-1
v_call: TRBV3-1
clone_size: NA
d_call: TRBD2
cdr3_aa: CASSPGTSPENEQFF
cdr3_nt: TGTGCCAGCAGCCCCGGGACTAGCCCAGAGAATGAGCAGTTCTTC

j_call: TRBJ1-4
v_call: TRBV11-2
clone_size: NA
d_call: NA
cdr3_aa: CASGREPIEGEKLFF
cdr3_nt: TGTGCCAGCGGAAGGGAGCCTATCGAGGGGGAAAAACTGTTTTTT

j_call: TRBJ1-1
v_call: TRBV14
clone_size: NA
d_call: NA
cdr3_aa: CASSRGPGEAFF
cdr3_nt: TGTGCCAGCAGCCGGGGCCCAGGTGAAGCTTTCTTT

j_call: TRBJ2-7
v_call: TRBV5-1
clone_size: NA
d_call: NA
cdr3_aa: CASSPPGPEVVEQYF
cdr3_nt: TGCGCCAGCAGCCCCCCGGGACCGGAGGTCGTCGAGCAGTACTTC

j_call: TRBJ1-2
v_call: TRBV20-1
clone_size: few
d_call: NA
cdr3_aa: CSARVLGGGNGYTF
cdr3_nt: TGCAGTGCTAGAGTCCTTGGTGGAGGGAATGGCTACACCTTC

j_call: TRBJ2-7
v_call: TRBV10-1
clone_size: NA
d_call: NA
cdr3_aa: CASSGGPSSYEQYF
cdr3_nt: TGCGCCAGCAGTGGGGGTCCGAGCTCCTACGAGCAGTACTTC

j_call: TRBJ2-7
v_call: TRBV3-1
clone_size: few
d_call: NA
cdr3_aa: CASSQGPQPYEQYF
cdr3_nt: TGTGCCAGCAGCCAAGGTCCCCAACCCTACGAGCAGTACTTC

j_call: TRBJ2-5
v_call: TRBV24-1
clone_size: NA
d_call: TRBD1
cdr3_aa: CATSDLTGGLETQYF
cdr3_nt: TGTGCCACCAGTGATTTGACAGGGGGATTGGAGACCCAGTACTTC

j_call: TRBJ2-6
v_call: TRBV7-9
clone_size: few
d_call: NA
cdr3_aa: CASSTNSGANVLTF
cdr3_nt: TGTGCCAGCAGCACTAACTCTGGGGCCAACGTCCTGACTTTC

j_call: TRBJ1-4
v_call: TRBV6-5
clone_size: few
d_call: TRBD1
cdr3_aa: CASTPDRANEKLFF
cdr3_nt: TGTGCCAGCACTCCAGACAGGGCTAATGAAAAACTGTTTTTT

j_call: TRBJ2-7
v_call: TRBV4-1
clone_size: NA
d_call: NA
cdr3_aa: CASSQIASVGHEQYF
cdr3_nt: TGCGCCAGCAGCCAAATTGCTAGCGTTGGACACGAGCAGTACTTC

j_call: TRBJ2-1
v_call: TRBV5-1
clone_size: NA
d_call: NA
cdr3_aa: CASSRVWFSSYNEQFF
cdr3_nt: TGCGCCAGCAGCCGGGTTTGGTTTAGCTCCTACAATGAGCAGTTCTTC

j_call: TRBJ2-4
v_call: TRBV7-9
clone_size: NA
d_call: NA
cdr3_aa: CASSFAQGIEDIQYF
cdr3_nt: TGTGCCAGCAGCTTCGCACAGGGTATTGAGGACATTCAGTACTTC

j_call: TRBJ2-1
v_call: TRBV20-1
clone_size: NA
d_call: TRBD2
cdr3_aa: CSALDGRGVNEQFF
cdr3_nt: TGCAGTGCGTTAGACGGGCGGGGGGTCAATGAGCAGTTCTTC

j_call: TRBJ1-2
v_call: TRBV5-1
clone_size: few
d_call: NA
cdr3_aa: CASSFSGREDYGYTF
cdr3_nt: TGCGCCAGCAGCTTTTCGGGGCGCGAGGACTATGGCTACACCTTC

j_call: TRBJ1-2
v_call: TRBV12-3/TRBV12-4
clone_size: NA
d_call: NA
cdr3_aa: CASKRDGNYGYTF
cdr3_nt: TGTGCCAGCAAACGGGACGGCAACTATGGCTACACCTTC

j_call: TRBJ1-5
v_call: TRBV6-5
clone_size: few
d_call: NA
cdr3_aa: CASSSRGNSNQPQHF
cdr3_nt: TGTGCCAGCAGTTCCAGGGGAAATAGCAATCAGCCCCAGCATTTT

j_call: TRBJ2-5
v_call: TRBV4-1
clone_size: NA
d_call: NA
cdr3_aa: CASSQDWEGAPVQETQYF
cdr3_nt: TGCGCCAGCAGCCAAGATTGGGAGGGGGCGCCGGTACAAGAGACCCAGTACTTC

j_call: TRBJ2-7
v_call: TRBV4-1
clone_size: NA
d_call: NA
cdr3_aa: CASSLPEGPEQYF
cdr3_nt: TGCGCCAGCAGCCTCCCAGAAGGGCCCGAGCAGTACTTC

j_call: TRBJ2-1
v_call: TRBV10-2
clone_size: NA
d_call: TRBD2
cdr3_aa: CASSRSGGRYNEQFF
cdr3_nt: TGCGCCAGCAGCCGTAGCGGGGGCCGTTACAATGAGCAGTTCTTC

j_call: TRBJ2-4
v_call: TRBV6-1
clone_size: NA
d_call: NA
cdr3_aa: CASSEIREAKNIQYF
cdr3_nt: TGTGCCAGCAGTGAAATCAGAGAAGCCAAAAACATTCAGTACTTC

j_call: TRBJ2-5
v_call: TRBV11-2
clone_size: NA
d_call: TRBD2
cdr3_aa: CASSALALTQETQYF
cdr3_nt: TGTGCCAGCAGCGCACTAGCGCTAACTCAAGAGACCCAGTACTTC

j_call: TRBJ2-1
v_call: TRBV28
clone_size: few
d_call: TRBD2
cdr3_aa: CASSSSPGLGALGYEQFF
cdr3_nt: TGTGCCAGCAGTTCATCCCCGGGACTAGGGGCCCTGGGGTATGAGCAGTTCTTC

j_call: TRBJ2-1
v_call: TRBV4-2
clone_size: few
d_call: NA
cdr3_aa: CASSQDLGSNEQFF
cdr3_nt: TGTGCCAGCAGCCAAGATCTGGGTAGCAATGAGCAGTTCTTC